Following are 22 T cell receptor beta chains from one sample sequenced in a study of blood T cells in healthy people across ages. Using a J-beta primer mix together with a sample-barcoded 5' primer, a second PCR was run for about 6 to 11 cycles. TCRdb independently ran MiXCR on the 5' RACE reads; one entry per CDR3 protein. The data hold approximately 800,000 distinct CDR3 sequences, with around half observed a single time. Input material: blood. The receptors stem from an older man in good health.

The rearrangement joins TRBV5-1 to TRBJ2-2; no reliable D call. CDR1 is SGHRS, CDR2 YFSETQ, per germline. Deletions cut 6 bases from V and 2 bases from J, with 5 bases between. The CDR3 is 12 residues long. The CDR3 loop reads CASTSNTGELFF. The DNA for the CDR3 is TGCGCCAGCACTTCTAACACCGGGGAGCTGTTTTTT.

Turning to this clonotype: This may stem from a read error, because a much larger clone lies one nucleotide away. The rearrangement links TRBV7-2 to TRBJ2-5, with TRBD1 identical over 8 bases. The DNA end lines up better with TRBJ2-7; the J call may be wrong. The CDR3 loop spans 15 amino acids. Per germline, CDR1 SGHTA and CDR2 FQGNSA. The DNA of the CDR3 is TGTGCCGGCAGCTTAGGGCAGGGGGCACCCTACGAGCAGTACTTC. Protein product: CAGSLGQGAPYEQYF.

V gene TRBV4-1 combines with J gene TRBJ1-2; D may be TRBD1 (5 bases). This CDR3 has 16 amino acids. V lost 0 bases, J lost 5 bases, and 16 bases lay in between. Per germline, CDR1 MGHRA and CDR2 YSYEKL. Written as DNA, the CDR3 is TGCGCCAGCAGCCAAGATGGGGCGGGGCGAGGATATGGCTACACCTTC. Residues: CASSQDGAGRGYGYTF.

This clonotype was seen more than once but under ten times. J is TRBJ2-5 and V is TRBV5-4, with no clear D. The CDR3 is made up of 14 amino acids. V dropped 2 bases and J dropped 1 base, with 9 bases sitting between them. Germline V gene sequence: CDR1 SGHNT, CDR2 YYREEE (reference sequence). The CDR3: CASSFGRRQETQYF. CDR3 nucleotide sequence: TGTGCCAGCAGCTTTGGACGTCGCCAAGAGACCCAGTACTTC.

V gene TRBV6-6 combines with J gene TRBJ2-4; 10 nucleotides align to TRBD1. The J call is uncertain, as TRBJ2-5 better fits the DNA end. The germline CDR1 and CDR2 sequences are MNHNY and SVGAGI (reference sequence). This CDR3 has 17 residues. CDR3 protein: CASSPTRDRGERETQYF. CDR3 nucleotides: TGTGCCAGCAGTCCCACAAGGGACAGGGGAGAAAGGGAGACCCAGTACTTC.

The chain carries TRBV20-1 and TRBJ2-4; possibly TRBD1 for D (6 bases). TRBJ2-7 explains the end of the DNA better; the J call may be wrong. CDR1 and CDR2 from the germline V gene are DFQATT and SNEGSKA (reference sequence). There are 15 residues in the CDR3. The CDR3, as DNA: TGCAGTGCTAGAGATAGCCAGGGGAACTACTACGAGCAGTACTTC. The encoded protein is CSARDSQGNYYEQYF.

The chain combines TRBV9 with TRBJ2-5; weak D call: TRBD1 (6 bases). The V gene's germline CDR1 is SGDLS and CDR2 YYNGEE. Trimming left V 4 bases short and J 1 base short, with 11 bases between. This CDR3 contains 14 residues. CDR3: CASSKGHTQETQYF. CDR3 coding DNA: TGTGCCAGCAGCAAGGGACATACCCAAGAGACCCAGTACTTC.

The V and J genes are TRBV12-3 or TRBV12-4 and TRBJ2-7; 9 bases agree with TRBD2. The CDR3 extends over 15 amino acids. V shed 5 bases and J 7 bases; nucleotides not matched to a gene: 12. The DNA of the CDR3 is TGTGCCAGCAGTCCGGAGACTAGCGGCGCGGGGGAGCAGTACTTC. Residues: CASSPETSGAGEQYF.

This clonotype has only a few counts. The V and J genes are TRBV7-9 and TRBJ2-1; D possibly corresponds to TRBD1 (5 bases). V was clipped by 2 bases and J by 8 bases, with 16 bases between them. The CDR3 is 15 amino acids. CDR1 is SEHNR, CDR2 FQNEAQ, per germline (reference sequence). CDR3 residues: CASSLQGKRGDEQFF. CDR3 DNA: TGTGCCAGCAGCTTACAGGGAAAAAGGGGCGATGAGCAGTTCTTC.

The V and J genes are TRBV7-2 and TRBJ2-5, with TRBD1 matching 7 bases. CDR3 length: 16 residues. V lost 4 bases to trimming and J lost 0 bases; unmatched junction nucleotides: 8. Per the germline V gene, CDR1 is SGHTA and CDR2 is FQGNSA. The CDR3 DNA reads TGTGCCAGCAGCTCCCCACAGGGGTCTTACCAAGAGACCCAGTACTTC. This sequence encodes CASSSPQGSYQETQYF.

This clonotype was counted a few times. V usage is TRBV3-1 and J usage is TRBJ2-3, with a weak D call TRBD2 (6 bases). The V and J ends lost 1 base and 0 bases respectively, with 8 bases between them. Germline assignment: CDR1 LGHDT and CDR2 YNNKEL (reference sequence). The CDR3 length is 15 residues. DNA of the CDR3: TGTGCCAGCAGCCAAGTTCGGGAGAGCACAGATACGCAGTATTTT. Its translation: CASSQVRESTDTQYF.

This clonotype was picked up a small number of times. The rearrangement joins TRBV6-6 to TRBJ2-7, with D possibly being TRBD1 or TRBD2 (5 bases each). CDR1 MNHNY and CDR2 SVGAGI come from the germline V gene (reference sequence). This CDR3 spans 15 amino acids. The V gene lost 6 bases and the J gene lost 1 base, with 16 bases spanning the gap. Here the CDR3 reads CASSPSGQVSYEQYF. The CDR3 DNA reads as TGTGCCAGCAGCCCCTCGGGGCAGGTGTCCTACGAGCAGTACTTC.

The chain carries TRBV10-3 and TRBJ1-2; no clear D gene. V lost 0 bases and J lost 4, with 12 bases in between. This CDR3 has 15 amino acids. The germline V gene encodes CDR1 ENHRY and CDR2 SYGVKD. Here the CDR3 DNA reads TGTGCCATCAGTGAGTCTGGGGAACAGCGCTATGGCTACACCTTC. Protein product: CAISESGEQRYGYTF.

The chain's CDR3 is CASSQPILPEAEQFF. CDR3 coding DNA: TGCGCCAGCAGCCAACCGATTCTCCCGGAGGCTGAGCAGTTCTTC. The V and J genes are TRBV4-1 and TRBJ2-1; possible D gene TRBD2, 5 bases. V lost 2 bases to trimming and J lost 9 bases, with 17 bases between them. This CDR3 contains 15 residues. Germline V gene data show CDR1 as MGHRA and CDR2 as YSYEKL.

This clonotype has just one count. The gene calls are TRBV28 and TRBJ2-1; 7 positions match TRBD2. The CDR3 runs 15 residues. CDR1 is MDHEN, CDR2 SYDVKM, per germline. V lost 4 bases to trimming and J lost 13 bases; unmatched junction nucleotides: 16. CDR3 loop: CASSSRGRPVETQFF. The CDR3 DNA reads as TGTGCCAGCAGTTCTCGCGGGAGACCGGTTGAGACCCAGTTCTTC.

The V and J genes are TRBV28 and TRBJ2-5; a possible D gene is TRBD2 (6 bases). V was clipped by 2 bases and J by 3 bases, with 10 bases between them. The CDR3 consists of 14 residues. Germline values: CDR1 MDHEN, CDR2 SYDVKM. This chain's CDR3 is CASSLTGGKETQYF. DNA of the CDR3: TGTGCCAGCAGTTTAACCGGGGGAAAAGAGACCCAGTACTTC.

Only one count was recorded for this clonotype. The chain couples TRBV3-1 to TRBJ2-1, with a possible D match to TRBD2 (7 bases). The CDR3 loop spans 14 amino acids. V was pared by 2 bases and J by 7 bases, with 12 bases between. Germline loops: CDR1 LGHDT, CDR2 YNNKEL (reference sequence). The CDR3 nucleotides read TGTGCCAGCAGCCAAACGGGGGGCCAGAATGAGCAGTTCTTC. Translation gives CASSQTGGQNEQFF.

This clonotype was seen repeatedly, ten times or more. The V gene is TRBV7-2, the J gene TRBJ2-5, with D perhaps being TRBD1 or TRBD2 (5 bases each). The germline CDR1 and CDR2 sequences are SGHTA and FQGNSA. Between the trimmed V and J ends, which lost 0 bases and 4 bases, there was a span of 15 bases. This CDR3 is built from 16 residues. CDR3 protein: CASSLAPRGAGETQYF. CDR3 in DNA: TGTGCCAGCAGCTTAGCCCCACGGGGCGCCGGAGAGACCCAGTACTTC.

The chain has TRBV7-7 and TRBJ2-5; the D gene could be TRBD1 or TRBD2 (5 bases each). The germline V gene has CDR1 SSHAT and CDR2 FNYEAQ (reference sequence). This CDR3 has 15 amino acids. Between the trimmed V and J ends, which lost 5 bases and 2 bases, there was a span of 15 bases. The CDR3 nucleotides are TGTGCCAGCAGCACACAGCCCGGGGCTCAAGAGACCCAGTACTTC. Translation gives CASSTQPGAQETQYF.

J is TRBJ1-5 and V is TRBV20-1; TRBD1 might be the D (6 bases). Germline CDR1 and CDR2: DFQATT and SNEGSKA (reference sequence). Deletions cut 4 bases from V and 3 bases from J, with 16 bases between. This CDR3 has 15 residues. The chain's CDR3 is CSANVLTGSNQPQHF. The DNA for the CDR3 is TGCAGTGCTAATGTCCTGACAGGTTCCAATCAGCCCCAGCATTTT.

The J gene is TRBJ2-7, the V gene TRBV5-1; 9 bases map to TRBD2. V lost 1 base to trimming and J lost 7 bases; unmatched junction nucleotides: 9. The CDR3 is 15 residues long. Per germline, CDR1 SGHRS and CDR2 YFSETQ. The DNA of the CDR3 is TGCGCCAGCAGCTTGAAGACTAGCGGAAATAATGAGCAGTACTTC. Protein product: CASSLKTSGNNEQYF.

This sequence joins TRBV5-1 and TRBJ2-3; 10 bases line up with TRBD1. The ends lost 9 bases at V and 0 bases at J; junction bases unmatched: 4. This CDR3 has 14 amino acids. Germline values: CDR1 SGHRS, CDR2 YFSETQ. The CDR3 loop reads CATGTGDSTDTQYF. In DNA form, the CDR3 reads TGCGCCACCGGGACAGGGGACAGCACAGATACGCAGTATTTT.